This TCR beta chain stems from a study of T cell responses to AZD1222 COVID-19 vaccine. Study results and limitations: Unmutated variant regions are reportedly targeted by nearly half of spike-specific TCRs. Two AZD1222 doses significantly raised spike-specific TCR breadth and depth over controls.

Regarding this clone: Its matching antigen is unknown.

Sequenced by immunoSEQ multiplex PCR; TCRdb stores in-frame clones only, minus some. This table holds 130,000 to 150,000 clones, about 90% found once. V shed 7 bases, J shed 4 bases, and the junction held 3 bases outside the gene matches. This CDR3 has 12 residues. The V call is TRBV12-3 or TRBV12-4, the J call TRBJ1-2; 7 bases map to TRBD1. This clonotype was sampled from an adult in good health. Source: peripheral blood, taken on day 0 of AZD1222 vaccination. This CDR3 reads CASNEGAYGYTF. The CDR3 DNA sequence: TGTGCCAGCAACGAGGGGGCCTATGGCTACACCTTC.